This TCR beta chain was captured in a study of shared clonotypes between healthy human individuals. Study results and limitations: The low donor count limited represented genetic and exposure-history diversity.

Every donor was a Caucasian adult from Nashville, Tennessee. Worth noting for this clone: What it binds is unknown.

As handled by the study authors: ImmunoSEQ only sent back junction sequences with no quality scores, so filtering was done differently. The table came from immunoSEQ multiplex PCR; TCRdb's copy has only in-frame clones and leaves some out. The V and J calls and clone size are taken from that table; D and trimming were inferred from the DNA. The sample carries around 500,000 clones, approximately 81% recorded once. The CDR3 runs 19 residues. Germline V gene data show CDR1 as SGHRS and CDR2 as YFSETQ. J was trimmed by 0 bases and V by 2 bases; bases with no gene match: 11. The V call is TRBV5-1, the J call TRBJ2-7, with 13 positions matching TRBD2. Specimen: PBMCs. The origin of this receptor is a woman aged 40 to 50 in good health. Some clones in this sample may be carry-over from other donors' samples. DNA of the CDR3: TGCGCCAGCAGCTTTGCGAGACTAGCGGGAGGCCGCCTCTCCTACGAGCAGTACTTC. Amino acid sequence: CASSFARLAGGRLSYEQYF.